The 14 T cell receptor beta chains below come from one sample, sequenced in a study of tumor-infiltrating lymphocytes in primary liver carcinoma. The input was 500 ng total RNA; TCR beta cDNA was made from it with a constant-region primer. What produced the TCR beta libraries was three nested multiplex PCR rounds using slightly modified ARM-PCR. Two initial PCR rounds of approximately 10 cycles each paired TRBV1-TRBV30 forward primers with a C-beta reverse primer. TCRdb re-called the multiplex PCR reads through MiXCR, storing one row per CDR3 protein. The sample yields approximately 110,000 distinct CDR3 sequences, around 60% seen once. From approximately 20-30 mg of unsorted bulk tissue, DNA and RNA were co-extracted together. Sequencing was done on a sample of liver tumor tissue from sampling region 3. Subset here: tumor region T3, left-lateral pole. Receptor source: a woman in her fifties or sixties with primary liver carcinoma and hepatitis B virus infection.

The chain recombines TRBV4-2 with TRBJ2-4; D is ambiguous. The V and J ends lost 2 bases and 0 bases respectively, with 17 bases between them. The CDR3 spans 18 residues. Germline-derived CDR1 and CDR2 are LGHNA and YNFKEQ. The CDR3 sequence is CASSQSYTTWAAKNIQYF. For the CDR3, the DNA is TGTGCCAGCAGCCAATCCTACACAACATGGGCAGCCAAAAACATTCAGTACTTC.

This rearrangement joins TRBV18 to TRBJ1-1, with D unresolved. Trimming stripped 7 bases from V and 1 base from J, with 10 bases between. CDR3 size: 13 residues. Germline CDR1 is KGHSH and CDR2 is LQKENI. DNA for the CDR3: TGTGCCAGCTTGAACGGAGAGAACACTGAAGCTTTCTTT. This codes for CASLNGENTEAFF.

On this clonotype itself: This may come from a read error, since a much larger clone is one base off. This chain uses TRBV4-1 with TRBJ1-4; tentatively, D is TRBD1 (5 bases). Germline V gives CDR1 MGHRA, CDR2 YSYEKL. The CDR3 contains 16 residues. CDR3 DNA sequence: TGCGCCAACAGCCAAGACGGAGCGGGGGCTAATGAAAAACTGTTTTTT. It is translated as CANSQDGAGANEKLFF.

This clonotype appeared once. The CDR3 region is CASSLGPGQPLGQFF. CDR3 DNA: TGTGCCAGCAGCTTGGGCCCCGGGCAGCCCCTTGGGCAGTTCTTC. This chain joins TRBV11-3 and TRBJ2-1; D remains unclear. The V gene lost 3 bases and the J gene lost 12 bases, with 21 bases spanning the gap. This CDR3 region has 15 residues. Germline CDR1 and CDR2: SGHNT and YENEEA.

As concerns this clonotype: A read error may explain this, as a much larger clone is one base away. The DNA of the CDR3 is TGCGCCAGCAACCAAGGACCCAGCGGGAGGGCGGACAATGAGCAGTTCTTC. Translating gives CASNQGPSGRADNEQFF. The rearrangement links TRBV4-1 to TRBJ2-1; 10 bases match TRBD2. This CDR3 comprises 17 residues. From germline, CDR1 is MGHRA and CDR2 YSYEKL.

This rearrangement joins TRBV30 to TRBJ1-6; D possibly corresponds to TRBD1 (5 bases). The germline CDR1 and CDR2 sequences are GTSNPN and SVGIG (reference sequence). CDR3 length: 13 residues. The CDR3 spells CVRNTGHNSPLHF. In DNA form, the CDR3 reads TGTGTCCGGAATACAGGACACAATTCACCCCTCCACTTT.

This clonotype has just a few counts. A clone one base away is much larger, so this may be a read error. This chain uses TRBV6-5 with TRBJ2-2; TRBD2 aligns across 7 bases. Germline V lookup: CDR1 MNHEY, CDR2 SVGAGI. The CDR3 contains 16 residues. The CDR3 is CVSSRLGGVHTGELFF. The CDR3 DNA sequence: TGTGTCAGCAGCCGGCTTGGGGGGGTTCACACCGGGGAGCTGTTTTTT.

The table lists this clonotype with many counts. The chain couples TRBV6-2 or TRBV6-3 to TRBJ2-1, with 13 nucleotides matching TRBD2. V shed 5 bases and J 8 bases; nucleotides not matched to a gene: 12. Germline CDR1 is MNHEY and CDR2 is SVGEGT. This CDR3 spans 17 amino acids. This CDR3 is CASSTRTSGSLSDEQFF. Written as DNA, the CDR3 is TGTGCCAGCAGTACAAGGACTAGCGGGAGTTTAAGCGATGAGCAGTTCTTC.

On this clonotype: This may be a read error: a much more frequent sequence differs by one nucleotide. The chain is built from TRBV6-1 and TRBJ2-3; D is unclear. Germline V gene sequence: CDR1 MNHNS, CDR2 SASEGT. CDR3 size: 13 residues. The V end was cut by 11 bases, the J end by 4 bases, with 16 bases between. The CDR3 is CAGCLWVPDTQYF. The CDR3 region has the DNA TGTGCCGGCTGCCTTTGGGTCCCAGATACGCAGTATTTT.

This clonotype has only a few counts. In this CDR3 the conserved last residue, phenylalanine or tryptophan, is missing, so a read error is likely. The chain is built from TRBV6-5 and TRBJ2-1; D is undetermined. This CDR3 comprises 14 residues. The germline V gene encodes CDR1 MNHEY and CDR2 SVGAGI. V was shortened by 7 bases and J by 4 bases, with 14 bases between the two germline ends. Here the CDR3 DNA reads TGTGCCAGCAATACGGGTGGGCTATACAATGAGCAGTTCCTC. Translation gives CASNTGGLYNEQFL.

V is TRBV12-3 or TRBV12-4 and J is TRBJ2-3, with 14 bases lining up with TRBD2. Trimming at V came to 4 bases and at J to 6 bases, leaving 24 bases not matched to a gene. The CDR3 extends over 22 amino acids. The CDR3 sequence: CASSSLCWGLAGENNDYDTQYF. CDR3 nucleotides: TGTGCCAGCAGTTCACTATGTTGGGGACTAGCGGGAGAGAATAACGATTACGATACGCAGTATTTT.

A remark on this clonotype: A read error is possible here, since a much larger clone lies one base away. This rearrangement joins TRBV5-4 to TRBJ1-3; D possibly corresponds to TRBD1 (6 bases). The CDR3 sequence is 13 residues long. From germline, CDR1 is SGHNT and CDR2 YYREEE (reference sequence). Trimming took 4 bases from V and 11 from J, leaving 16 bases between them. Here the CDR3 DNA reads TGTGCCAGCAGCCCCGGGACAACCAACGCCATATATTTT. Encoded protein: CASSPGTTNAIYF.

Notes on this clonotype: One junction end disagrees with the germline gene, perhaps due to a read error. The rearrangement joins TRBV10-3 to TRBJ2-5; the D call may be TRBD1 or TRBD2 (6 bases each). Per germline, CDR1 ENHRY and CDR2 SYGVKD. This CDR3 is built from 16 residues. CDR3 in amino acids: CTISTGPQGTQETQYF. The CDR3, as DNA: TGTACCATCAGTACCGGACCTCAGGGGACTCAAGAGACCCAGTACTTC.

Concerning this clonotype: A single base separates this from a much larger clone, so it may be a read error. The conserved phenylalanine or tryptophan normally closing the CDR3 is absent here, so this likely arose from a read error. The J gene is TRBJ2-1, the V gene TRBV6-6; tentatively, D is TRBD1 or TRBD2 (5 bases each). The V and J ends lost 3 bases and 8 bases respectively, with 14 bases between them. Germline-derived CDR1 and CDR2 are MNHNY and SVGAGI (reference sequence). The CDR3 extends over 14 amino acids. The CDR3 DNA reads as TGTGCCAGCAGTTATGGGGGACGACTGGATGAGCAGTTCCTC. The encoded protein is CASSYGGRLDEQFL.